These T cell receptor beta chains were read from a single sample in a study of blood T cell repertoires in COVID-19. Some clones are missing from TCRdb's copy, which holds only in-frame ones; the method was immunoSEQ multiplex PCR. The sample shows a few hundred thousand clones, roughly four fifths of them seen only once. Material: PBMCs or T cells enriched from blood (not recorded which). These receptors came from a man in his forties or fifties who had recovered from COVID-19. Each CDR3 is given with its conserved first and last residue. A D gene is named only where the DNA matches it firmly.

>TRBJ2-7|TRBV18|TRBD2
TGTGCCAGCTCACCGCCTGCGCGGGAGGGCCGGAGGGAGCAGTACTTC
CASSPPAREGRREQYF
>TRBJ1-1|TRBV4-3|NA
TGCGCCAGCAGCCCACAGGACGGACTGAACACTGAAGCTTTCTTT
CASSPQDGLNTEAFF
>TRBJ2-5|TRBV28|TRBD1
TGTGCCATCACGACAGGGGGAGAGACCCAGTACTTC
CAITTGGETQYF
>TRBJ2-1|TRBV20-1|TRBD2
TGCAGTGCTAGTGGACTAGCGGGGGAGAGCTCCTACAATGAGCAGTTCTTC
CSASGLAGESSYNEQFF
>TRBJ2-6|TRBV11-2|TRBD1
TGTGCCAGCAGCCAGGACAGGGTTTCTGGGGCCAACGTCCTGACTTTC
CASSQDRVSGANVLTF
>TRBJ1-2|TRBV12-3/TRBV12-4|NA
TGTGCCAGCACTTTAACTGCTAGCTATGGCTACACCTTC
CASTLTASYGYTF
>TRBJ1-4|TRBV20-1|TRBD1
TGCAGTGCTAGTCCCCCGGGACAGCGTAATGAAAAACTGTTTTTT
CSASPPGQRNEKLFF
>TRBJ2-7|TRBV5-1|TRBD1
TGCGCCAGCAGCTTGGAAGGGACAGGGGCGTACGAGCAGTACTTC
CASSLEGTGAYEQYF
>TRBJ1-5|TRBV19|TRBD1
TGTGCCAGTAGTAACCCCGGGACAGGAGGTAATCAGCCCCAGCATTTT
CASSNPGTGGNQPQHF
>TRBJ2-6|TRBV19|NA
TGTGCCAGTAGCCAAGCAGACAGTTTGTCCCCAGCCCTGACTTTC
CASSQADSLSPALTF
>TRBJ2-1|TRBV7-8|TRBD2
TGTGCCAGCAGCCCGAAGCTGGGGCTAGCGGTGAACAATGAGCAGTTCTTC
CASSPKLGLAVNNEQFF
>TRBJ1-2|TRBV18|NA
TGTGCCAGCTCACCAGAGACAGACTATGGCTACACCTTC
CASSPETDYGYTF